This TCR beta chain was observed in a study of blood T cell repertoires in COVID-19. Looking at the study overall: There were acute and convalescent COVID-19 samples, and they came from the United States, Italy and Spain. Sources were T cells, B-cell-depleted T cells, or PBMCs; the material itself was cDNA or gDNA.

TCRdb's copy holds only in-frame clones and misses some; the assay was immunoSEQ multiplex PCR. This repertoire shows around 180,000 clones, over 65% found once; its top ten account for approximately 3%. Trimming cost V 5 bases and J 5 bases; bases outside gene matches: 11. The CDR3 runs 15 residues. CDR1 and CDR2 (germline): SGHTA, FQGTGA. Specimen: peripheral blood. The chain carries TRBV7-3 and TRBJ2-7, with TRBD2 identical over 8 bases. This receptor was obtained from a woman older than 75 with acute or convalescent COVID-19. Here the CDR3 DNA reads TGTGCCAGCAGCCCCCCCGGGACTAGTCTCCACGAGCAGTACTTC. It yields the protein CASSPPGTSLHEQYF.